This T cell receptor beta chain was identified during a study of T cell responses to AZD1222 COVID-19 vaccine. Study-wide findings and caveats: Mapped onto spike, vaccine-associated CD4 TCRs spanned it and were dominant at 160-218 and 743-854.

This clone was detected once. Antigen specificity is unknown. The protocol was immunoSEQ multiplex PCR, while the TCRdb copy is restricted to in-frame clones and leaves out a portion. The data contain about 120,000 clones, around 87% of them singletons. Sequences were derived from peripheral blood, sampled on day 0 of AZD1222 vaccination. This clonotype was obtained from an adult in good health.

In DNA, the CDR3 is TGCAGCGCCCAACCCGAGGGTGGGCGGAGTGGCTACACCTTC. Amino acids: CSAQPEGGRSGYTF. The rearrangement uses TRBV29-1 and TRBJ1-2; D gene uncertain. The germline V and J ends were trimmed by 7 bases and 7 bases, with 22 bases remaining between them. Germline V gives CDR1 SQVTM, CDR2 ANQGSEA. The CDR3 contains 14 residues.